The 26 T cell receptor beta chains below all came from one sample that was sequenced in a study of tumor-infiltrating lymphocytes in primary liver carcinoma. Priming with a constant-region primer yielded TCR beta cDNA from 500 ng total RNA. Libraries of TCR beta came from three nested multiplex PCR rounds with slightly modified ARM-PCR. Primers for the first two PCR rounds were TRBV1-TRBV30 forward primers and a C-beta reverse primer (roughly 10 cycles per round). One entry per CDR3 protein results from TCRdb running MiXCR on the multiplex PCR reads. The table includes about 200,000 distinct CDR3 sequences, less than 75% detected once. In addition to blood RNA drawn from unsorted whole blood, germline DNA was extracted. Material for sequencing was peripheral blood. Source of these receptors: a woman aged 55-69 years with primary liver carcinoma and hepatitis B virus infection.

This clonotype is a singleton in its sample. One end of the junction fails to match germline, which may point to a read error. J is TRBJ2-1 and V is TRBV11-2, with D possibly TRBD2 on 5 matching bases. The germline gives CDR1 SGHAT, CDR2 FQNNGV. The CDR3 covers 15 residues. The CDR3 here is CASSPGLAGYNDQFF. CDR3 bases: TGTGCCAGCAGCCCCGGACTGGCGGGCTACAATGATCAGTTCTTC.

The table lists this clonotype with a few counts. Relative to the germline gene, one junction end is altered; a read error may explain this. CDR3 protein: CAGSLGGAGGSYNEQFF. CDR3 nucleotides: TGCGCCGGCAGCTTGGGGGGTGCGGGAGGATCCTACAATGAGCAGTTCTTC. V usage is TRBV5-1 and J usage is TRBJ2-1, with 8 bases lining up with TRBD2. Germline V gene sequence: CDR1 SGHRS, CDR2 YFSETQ. The CDR3 covers 17 residues.

Remarks on this clonotype: Mismatch with germline at one junction end may stem from a read error. The chain recombines TRBV11-2 with TRBJ2-2; TRBD2 might be the D (5 bases). This CDR3 is 16 amino acids long. The germline V gene has CDR1 SGHAT and CDR2 FQNNGV. The DNA of the CDR3 is TGTGCCAGCAGCTTAGACAAGCTGTCTAACACCGGGGAACTGTTTTTT. Residues: CASSLDKLSNTGELFF. Filled out from reference TRBV11-2 and TRBJ2-2, the complete variable domain reads EAGVAQSPRYKIIEKRQSVAFWCNPISGHATLYWYQQILGQGPKLLIQFQNNGVVDDSQLPKDRFSAERLKGVDSTLKIQPAKLEDSAVYLCASSLDKLSNTGELFFGEGSRLTVL.

A remark on this clonotype: Given the absence of the conserved phenylalanine or tryptophan at the CDR3 end, a read error is likely. The chain links TRBV11-1 to TRBJ2-3; the match to TRBD1 covers 9 bases. The CDR3 covers 15 residues. Germline V gene data show CDR1 as SGHAT and CDR2 as FQDESV (reference sequence). The CDR3 loop is CASSPRQGDIDTQYV. The DNA for the CDR3 is TGTGCGAGCAGCCCCCGACAGGGGGACATAGATACGCAGTATGTT.

This clonotype was seen at least ten times. The chain uses TRBV5-6 and TRBJ2-1; maybe TRBD1 (6 bases). Trimming left V 3 bases short and J 4 bases short, with 17 bases between. This CDR3 comprises 16 residues. Germline CDR1 and CDR2: SGHDT and YYEEEE. CDR3 nucleotides: TGTGCCAGCAGCTATCTGGACAGCCACTCGTACAATGAGCAGTTCTTC. Protein: CASSYLDSHSYNEQFF.

As regards this clonotype: The germline gene is not matched at one end of the junction; a read error may be the cause. V is TRBV5-6 and J is TRBJ2-7; 7 positions agree with TRBD2. The germline V gene has CDR1 SGHDT and CDR2 YYEEEE. CDR3 size: 14 residues. CDR3 sequence reads: CANSLGGDSYEQYF. The CDR3, as DNA: TGTGCCAACAGCTTGGGAGGGGACTCCTACGAGCAGTACTTC.

The CDR3 nucleotides read TGTGCCAGCACCCGCCGGGCAGGGTTTGGCAATCAGCCCCAGCATTTT. The encoded protein is CASTRRAGFGNQPQHF. V and J are TRBV21-1 and TRBJ1-5; the D call TRBD1 from the table was never checked on the DNA. TRBV21-1 is tagged as a pseudogene. The CDR3 length is 16 residues.

Notes on this clonotype: This may arise from a read error, as a much more abundant clone is one base away. The J gene is TRBJ1-1, the V gene TRBV4-2; 8 bases fit TRBD1. Germline V gene sequence: CDR1 LGHNA, CDR2 YNFKEQ. The CDR3 is made up of 15 amino acids. As DNA, the CDR3 is TGTGCCAACAGCCCCCTGGACAGGGAAAACACTGAAGCTTTCTTT. The encoded protein is CANSPLDRENTEAFF.

Concerning this clonotype: This may stem from a read error, because a much larger clone lies one nucleotide away. The V and J genes are TRBV6-6 and TRBJ1-1, with 8 positions matching TRBD1. Trimming took 10 bases from V and 11 from J; bases not matched to a gene: 12. This CDR3 is 12 amino acids long. CDR1 and CDR2 (germline): MNHNY, SVGAGI (reference sequence). In DNA, the CDR3 is TGTGCCAACACCGTAGGACAGGGAGGCGCTTTCTTT. It specifies CANTVGQGGAFF.

This clonotype was seen ten or more times. The rearrangement links TRBV4-1 to TRBJ1-6, with a tentative D call TRBD1 (5 bases). The V end was cut by 2 bases, the J end by 6 bases, with 11 bases between. Looked up from germline, CDR1 is MGHRA and CDR2 is YSYEKL. The CDR3 is made up of 15 amino acids. This CDR3 reads CASSQSGRANSPLHF. CDR3 coding DNA: TGCGCCAGCAGCCAATCTGGCAGGGCTAATTCACCCCTCCACTTT.

CDR3 protein: CASSYPTGHYEQYF. The CDR3 DNA sequence: TGCGCCAGCAGCTACCCGACAGGGCATTACGAGCAGTACTTC. The V gene is TRBV5-1, the J gene TRBJ2-7; 7 bases agree with TRBD1. This CDR3 contains 14 residues. V shed 3 bases, J shed 4 bases, and the junction held 7 bases outside the gene matches. Looked up from germline, CDR1 is SGHRS and CDR2 is YFSETQ.

This clonotype was detected ten times or more. One junction end disagrees with the germline gene, perhaps due to a read error. The V and J genes are TRBV4-2 and TRBJ1-6; 7 bases align to TRBD1. The CDR3 has 15 amino acids. Germline values: CDR1 LGHNA, CDR2 YNFKEQ. DNA of the CDR3: TGCGCCAGCAGCCTCCCACAGGGGCTAAGCTCACCCCTCCACTTT. Its translation: CASSLPQGLSSPLHF.

This clonotype was counted a single time. This may come from a read error, since a much larger clone is one base off. This chain uses TRBV7-8 with TRBJ2-1; D assignment may be TRBD1 or TRBD2 (5 bases each). This CDR3 region has 16 residues. Germline V CDR1 and CDR2: SGHVS, FQNEAQ. In DNA, the CDR3 is TGTACCAGCAGCCTTAGGGGAGATTACTCCTACAATGAGCAGTTCTTC. Encoded protein: CTSSLRGDYSYNEQFF.

The chain combines TRBV28 with TRBJ2-2; weak D call: TRBD2 (5 bases). The CDR3 covers 13 residues. CDR1 and CDR2 (germline): MDHEN, SYDVKM. V was trimmed by 6 bases and J by 5 bases, leaving 10 bases between them. The DNA of the CDR3 is TGTGCCAGCAGAAAGAGGGATACCGGGGAGCTGTTTTTT. This translates into CASRKRDTGELFF. The complete variable domain, with remaining parts taken from reference TRBV28 and TRBJ2-2, reads DVKVTQSSRYLVKRTGEKVFLECVQDMDHENMFWYRQDPGLGLRLIYFSYDVKMKEKGDIPEGYSVSREKKERFSLILESASTNQTSMYLCASRKRDTGELFFGEGSRLTVL.

In its sample, this clonotype was seen many times. The chain employs TRBV6-6 and TRBJ2-3, with a possible D match to TRBD1 (5 bases). The CDR3 has 14 residues. Deletions cut 8 bases from V and 0 bases from J, with 12 bases between. Germline values: CDR1 MNHNY, CDR2 SVGAGI (reference sequence). CDR3 nucleotides: TGTGCCAGCGGTCCCGACAGAAGCACAGATACGCAGTATTTT. This gives the protein CASGPDRSTDTQYF.

The sample holds many counts of this clonotype. The chain carries TRBV6-5 and TRBJ2-5; 13 nucleotides match TRBD2. The CDR3 extends over 17 amino acids. The V gene's germline CDR1 is MNHEY and CDR2 SVGAGI. The V gene end was trimmed by 6 bases and the J gene end by 5 bases; junction bases not matched to a gene: 12. CDR3 in DNA: TGTGCCAGCAGCTCCGGGACTAGCGGGGCCCGGAAGGAGACCCAGTACTTC. Translated: CASSSGTSGARKETQYF.

This clonotype was recorded at least ten times. This CDR3 is CASSPLKAGVGRTETQYF. The DNA of the CDR3 is TGTGCCAGCAGTCCCCTTAAAGCGGGGGTCGGGAGAACGGAGACCCAGTACTTC. J is TRBJ2-5 and V is TRBV12-3 or TRBV12-4, with TRBD2 matching over 8 bases. This CDR3 is 18 amino acids long. J lost 5 bases, V lost 5 bases, and 19 bases had no gene match.

A note on this clonotype: An end of the junction differs from the germline gene, which may be a read error. CDR3 DNA: TGCGGCAGCAGCACTAGCGGGAGGGGGTACGAGCAGTACTTC. It codes for CGSSTSGRGYEQYF. This sequence joins TRBV5-1 and TRBJ2-7, with 13 bases matching TRBD2. The CDR3 extends over 14 amino acids. Germline values: CDR1 SGHRS, CDR2 YFSETQ.

On this clonotype itself: One junction end does not reproduce the germline sequence, and a read error may be involved. The V and J genes are TRBV11-2 and TRBJ2-5, with a weak D call TRBD1 (6 bases). Germline V gene lookup returns CDR1 SGHAT and CDR2 FQNNGV. The CDR3 runs 13 residues. CDR3 residues: CASSSNRVETQYF. CDR3 DNA sequence: TGCGCCAGCAGCTCCAACAGGGTTGAGACCCAGTACTTC.

This clonotype has only one observation. A much larger clone lies a single base off, so this may be a read error. The rearrangement uses TRBV4-1 and TRBJ1-5; D remains unclear. Trimming cost V 4 bases and J 6 bases, with 10 bases left between them. The CDR3 has 13 amino acids. CDR1 is MGHRA and CDR2 is YSYEKL in the germline V gene. CDR3: CASSLLGIQPQHF. CDR3 coding DNA: TGCGCCAGCAGCCTCCTGGGCATTCAGCCCCAGCATTTT.

Regarding this clonotype: One end of the junction is discordant with germline, which a read error may explain. The chain couples TRBV5-1 to TRBJ1-3; the D is unclear. CDR1 and CDR2 from the germline V gene are SGHRS and YFSETQ. This CDR3 region has 14 residues. The DNA of the CDR3 is TGCGCCAGCAGCTTGCTTGGCTCCGGAAACACCTTATATTTT. It is translated as CASSLLGSGNTLYF.

Comment on this clonotype: Compared with germline, one end of the junction differs, possibly owing to a read error. V usage is TRBV11-2 and J usage is TRBJ2-5; TRBD1 might be the D (6 bases). Germline V CDR1 and CDR2: SGHAT, FQNNGV. This CDR3 has 14 residues. CDR3 nucleotides: TGTGCCAGCAGGTACTCAGGGGTACAAGGGACCCAGTACTTC. The encoded protein is CASRYSGVQGTQYF.

This clonotype was seen only once. A read error is likely, as this CDR3 ends without the conserved phenylalanine or tryptophan. The CDR3 protein is CVSSSGAGGYEQYI. CDR3 nucleotide sequence: TGTGTCAGCAGCTCAGGAGCGGGAGGCTACGAGCAGTACATC. The chain combines TRBV11-3 with TRBJ2-7, with 9 bases matching TRBD2. Per germline, CDR1 SGHNT and CDR2 YENEEA. The CDR3 covers 14 residues.

As for this clonotype: A junction end diverges from the germline sequence, so it may reflect a read error. V usage is TRBV29-1 and J usage is TRBJ2-2; 7 bases agree with TRBD1. CDR1 is SQVTM and CDR2 is ANQGSEA in the germline V gene. CDR3 length: 15 residues. In DNA form, the CDR3 reads TGCAGCGCTATTCCGGGACAGCCGAACACCGGGGAGCTGTCTTTT. Its translation: CSAIPGQPNTGELSF.

This clonotype was observed at least ten times. J is TRBJ1-2 and V is TRBV12-3 or TRBV12-4; TRBD1 aligns across 7 bases. The CDR3 consists of 13 residues. Trimming cost V 6 bases and J 5 bases; bases outside gene matches: 6. CDR3 protein: CASSNPGGYGYTF. In DNA form, the CDR3 reads TGTGCCAGCAGCAATCCAGGGGGTTATGGCTACACCTTC.

This clonotype appeared many times. V and J are TRBV5-6 and TRBJ2-3; 11 bases map to TRBD2. In germline, CDR1 is SGHDT, CDR2 YYEEEE. The CDR3 is 14 amino acids. V gave up 2 bases and J gave up 7 bases; unmatched junction bases: 3. The CDR3, as DNA: TGTGCCAGCAGCTTTAGCGGGAGGGGGAATACGCAGTATTTT. It translates to CASSFSGRGNTQYF.